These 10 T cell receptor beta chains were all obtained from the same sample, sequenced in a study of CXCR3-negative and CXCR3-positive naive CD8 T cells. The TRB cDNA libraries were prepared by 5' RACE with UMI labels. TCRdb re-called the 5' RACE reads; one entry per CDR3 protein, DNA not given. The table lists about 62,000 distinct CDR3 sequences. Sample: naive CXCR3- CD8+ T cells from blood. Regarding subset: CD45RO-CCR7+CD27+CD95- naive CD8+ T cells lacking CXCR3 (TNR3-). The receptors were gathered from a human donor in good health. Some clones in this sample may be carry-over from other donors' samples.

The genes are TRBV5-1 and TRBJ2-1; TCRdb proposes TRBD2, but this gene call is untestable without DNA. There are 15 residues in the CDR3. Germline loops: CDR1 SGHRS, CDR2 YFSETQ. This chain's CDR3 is CASTPLAGGYNEQFF.

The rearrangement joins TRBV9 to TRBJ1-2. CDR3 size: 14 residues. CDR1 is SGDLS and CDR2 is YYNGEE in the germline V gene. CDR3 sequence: CASSVDSGYYGYTF.

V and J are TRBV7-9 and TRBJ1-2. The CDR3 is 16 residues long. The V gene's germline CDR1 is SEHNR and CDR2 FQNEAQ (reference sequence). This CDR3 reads CASSLFRGQGNYGYTF.

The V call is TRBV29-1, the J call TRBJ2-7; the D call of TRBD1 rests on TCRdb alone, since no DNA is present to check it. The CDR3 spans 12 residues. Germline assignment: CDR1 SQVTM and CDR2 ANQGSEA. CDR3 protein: CSVGQHDYEQYF.

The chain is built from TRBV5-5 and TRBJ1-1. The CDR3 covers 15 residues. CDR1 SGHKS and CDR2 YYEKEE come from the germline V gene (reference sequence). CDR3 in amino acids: CASSFPMGGITEAFF.

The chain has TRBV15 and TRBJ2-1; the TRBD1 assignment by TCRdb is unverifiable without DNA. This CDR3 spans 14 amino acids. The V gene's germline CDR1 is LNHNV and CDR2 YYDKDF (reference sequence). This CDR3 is CATSGTGASNEQFF.

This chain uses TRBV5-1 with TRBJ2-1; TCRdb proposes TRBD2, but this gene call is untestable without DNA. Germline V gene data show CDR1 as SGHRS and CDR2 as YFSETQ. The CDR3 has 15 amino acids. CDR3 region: CASSLGWEEYNEQFF.

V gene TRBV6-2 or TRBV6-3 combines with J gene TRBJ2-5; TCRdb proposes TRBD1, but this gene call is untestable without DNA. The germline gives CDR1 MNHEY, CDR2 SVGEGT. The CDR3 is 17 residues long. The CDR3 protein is CASSYSGQEGLGETQYF.

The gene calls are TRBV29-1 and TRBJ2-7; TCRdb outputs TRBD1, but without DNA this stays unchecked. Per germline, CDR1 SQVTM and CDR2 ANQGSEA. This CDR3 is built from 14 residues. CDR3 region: CSVGGQGGSYEQYF.

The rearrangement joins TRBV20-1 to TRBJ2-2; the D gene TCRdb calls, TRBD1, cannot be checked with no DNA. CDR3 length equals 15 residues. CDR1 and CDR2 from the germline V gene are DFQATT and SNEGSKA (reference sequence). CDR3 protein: CSARDRDGLTGELFF.